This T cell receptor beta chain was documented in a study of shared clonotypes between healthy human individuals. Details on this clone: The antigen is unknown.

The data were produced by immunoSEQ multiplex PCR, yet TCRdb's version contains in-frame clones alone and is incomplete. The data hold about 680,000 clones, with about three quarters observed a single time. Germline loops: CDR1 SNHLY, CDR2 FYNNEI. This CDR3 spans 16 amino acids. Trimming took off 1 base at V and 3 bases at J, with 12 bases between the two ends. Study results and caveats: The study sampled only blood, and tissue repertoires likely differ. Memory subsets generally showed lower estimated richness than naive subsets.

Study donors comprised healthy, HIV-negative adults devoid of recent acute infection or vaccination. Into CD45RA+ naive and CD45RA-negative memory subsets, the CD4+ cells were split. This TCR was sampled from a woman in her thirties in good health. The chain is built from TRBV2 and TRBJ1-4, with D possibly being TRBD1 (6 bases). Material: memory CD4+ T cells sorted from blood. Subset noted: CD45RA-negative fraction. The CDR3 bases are TGTGCCAGCAGTGAAGTCATACAGGGCGCTAATGAAAAACTGTTTTTT. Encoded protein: CASSEVIQGANEKLFF.